Listed here is a single TCR beta chain. Its antigen is currently unknown. 13 Jbeta primers and 60 Vbeta primers were used for the PCR. The protocol was immunoSEQ multiplex PCR, while the TCRdb copy is restricted to in-frame clones and leaves out a portion. The data hold about 110,000 clones, with 81% observed a single time. V was trimmed by 7 bases and J by 8 bases, leaving 14 bases between them. This CDR3 is built from 13 residues. Germline V CDR1 and CDR2: LNHDA, SQIVND (reference sequence). These data are taken from a study of cytomegalovirus exposure and HLA in healthy donors. Study-wide context: Early release data held some 79 million unique TCRs from HLA-typed donors. For the roughly 390 genotyped donors, roughly 80% fell within the Caucasian-associated ancestry cluster. Findings of the study overall: In vitro data verified a few CMV-associated chains as specific for CMV antigens. The productive fraction for most TCR beta V segments was about 87% or about 30% in an earlier analysis.

The sample taken for sequencing was PBMCs. The TCR sequence derives from a woman in her twenties or thirties in good health and CMV-seronegative. The V and J genes are TRBV19 and TRBJ2-2, with D maybe TRBD1 (6 bases). CDR3 nucleotides: TGTGCCAGTAAGGCTCAGGGGAGTGGGGAGCTGTTTTTT. Translation gives CASKAQGSGELFF.